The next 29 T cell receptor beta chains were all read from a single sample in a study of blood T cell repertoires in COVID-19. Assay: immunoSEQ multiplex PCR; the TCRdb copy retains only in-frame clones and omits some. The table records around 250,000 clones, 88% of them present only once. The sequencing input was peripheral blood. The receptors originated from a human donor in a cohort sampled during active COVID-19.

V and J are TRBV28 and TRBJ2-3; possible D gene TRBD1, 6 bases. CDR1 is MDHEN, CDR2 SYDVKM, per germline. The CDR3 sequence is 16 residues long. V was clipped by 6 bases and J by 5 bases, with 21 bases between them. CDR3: CASSKTLTGWGDTQYF. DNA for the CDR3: TGTGCCAGCAGCAAAACCCTTACAGGGTGGGGAGATACGCAGTATTTT. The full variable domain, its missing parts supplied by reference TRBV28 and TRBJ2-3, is DVKVTQSSRYLVKRTGEKVFLECVQDMDHENMFWYRQDPGLGLRLIYFSYDVKMKEKGDIPEGYSVSREKKERFSLILESASTNQTSMYLCASSKTLTGWGDTQYFGPGTRLTVL.

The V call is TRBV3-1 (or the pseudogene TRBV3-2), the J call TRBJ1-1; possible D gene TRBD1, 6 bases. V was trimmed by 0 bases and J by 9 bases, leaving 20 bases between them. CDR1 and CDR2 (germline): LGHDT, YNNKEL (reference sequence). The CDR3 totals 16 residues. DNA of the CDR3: TGTGCCAGCAGCCAAGAAAAATTAGCAGGGCAGGGGAAAGCTTTCTTT. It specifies CASSQEKLAGQGKAFF.

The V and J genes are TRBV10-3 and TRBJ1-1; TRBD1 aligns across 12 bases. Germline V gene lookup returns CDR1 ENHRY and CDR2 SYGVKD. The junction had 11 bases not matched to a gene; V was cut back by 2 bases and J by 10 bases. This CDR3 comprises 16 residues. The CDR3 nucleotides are TGTGCCATCAGTGAGACGTCCCCGGGACAGGGGGCGGGAGCTTTCTTT. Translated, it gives CAISETSPGQGAGAFF.

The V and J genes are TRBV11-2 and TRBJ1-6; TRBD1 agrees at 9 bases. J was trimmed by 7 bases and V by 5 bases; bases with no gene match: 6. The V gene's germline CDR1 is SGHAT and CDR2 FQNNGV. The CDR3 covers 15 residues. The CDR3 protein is CASSHSGTGNSPLHF. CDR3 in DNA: TGTGCCAGCAGCCACAGCGGGACAGGGAATTCACCCCTCCACTTT.

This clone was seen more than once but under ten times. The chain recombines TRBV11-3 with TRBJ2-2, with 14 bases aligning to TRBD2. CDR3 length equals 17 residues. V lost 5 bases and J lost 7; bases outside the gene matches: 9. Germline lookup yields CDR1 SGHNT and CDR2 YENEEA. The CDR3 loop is CASSPGLAGARGGELFF. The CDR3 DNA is TGTGCCAGCAGCCCGGGACTAGCGGGGGCCCGGGGCGGGGAGCTGTTTTTT.

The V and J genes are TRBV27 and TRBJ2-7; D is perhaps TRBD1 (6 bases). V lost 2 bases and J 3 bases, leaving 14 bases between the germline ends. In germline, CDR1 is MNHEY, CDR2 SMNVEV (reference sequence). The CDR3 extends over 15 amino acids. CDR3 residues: CASSLRTEAFYEQYF. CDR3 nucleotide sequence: TGTGCCAGCAGTTTAAGGACAGAAGCCTTCTACGAGCAGTACTTC.

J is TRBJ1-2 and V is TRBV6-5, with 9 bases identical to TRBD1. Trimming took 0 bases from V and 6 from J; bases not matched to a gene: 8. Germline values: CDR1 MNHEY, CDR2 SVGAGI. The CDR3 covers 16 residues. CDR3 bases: TGTGCCAGCAGTTACTCTCGGGACAGGGAGATTAATGGCTACACCTTC. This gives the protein CASSYSRDREINGYTF.

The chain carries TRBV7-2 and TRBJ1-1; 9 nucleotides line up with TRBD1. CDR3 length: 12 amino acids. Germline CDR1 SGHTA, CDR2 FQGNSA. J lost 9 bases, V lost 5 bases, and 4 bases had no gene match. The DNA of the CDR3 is TGTGCCAGCAGCCGGGACAGGGTGAAAGCTTTCTTT. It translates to CASSRDRVKAFF.

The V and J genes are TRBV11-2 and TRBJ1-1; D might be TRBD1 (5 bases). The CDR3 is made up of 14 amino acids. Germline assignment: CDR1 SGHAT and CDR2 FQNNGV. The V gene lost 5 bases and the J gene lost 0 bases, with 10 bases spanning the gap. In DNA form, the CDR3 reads TGTGCCAGCAGCCTCTCAGGGATGAACACTGAAGCTTTCTTT. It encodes CASSLSGMNTEAFF.

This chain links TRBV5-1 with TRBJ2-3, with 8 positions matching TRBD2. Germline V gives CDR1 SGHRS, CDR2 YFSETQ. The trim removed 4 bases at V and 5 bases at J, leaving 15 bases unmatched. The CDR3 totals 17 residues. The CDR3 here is CASSPPQGSAGGDTQYF. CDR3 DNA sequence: TGCGCCAGCAGCCCGCCCCAGGGGAGCGCGGGGGGAGATACGCAGTATTTT.

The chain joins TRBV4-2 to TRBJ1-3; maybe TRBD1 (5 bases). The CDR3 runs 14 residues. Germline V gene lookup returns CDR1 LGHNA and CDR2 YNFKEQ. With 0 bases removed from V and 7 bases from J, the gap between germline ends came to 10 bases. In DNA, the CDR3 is TGTGCCAGCAGCCAAGATTTCGGGGGGAACACCATATATTTT. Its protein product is CASSQDFGGNTIYF.

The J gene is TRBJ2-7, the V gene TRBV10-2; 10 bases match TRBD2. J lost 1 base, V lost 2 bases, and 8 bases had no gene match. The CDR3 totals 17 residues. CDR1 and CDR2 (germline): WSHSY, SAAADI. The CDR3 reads CASSENLAGGSSYEQYF. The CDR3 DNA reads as TGCGCCAGCAGTGAGAATTTAGCGGGGGGTTCTTCCTACGAGCAGTACTTC.

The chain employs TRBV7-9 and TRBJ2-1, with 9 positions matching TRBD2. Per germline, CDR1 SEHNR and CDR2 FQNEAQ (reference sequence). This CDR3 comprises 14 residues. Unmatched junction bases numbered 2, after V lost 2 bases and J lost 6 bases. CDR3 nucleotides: TGTGCCAGCAGCTTAACGACTAGCGGCAATGAGCAGTTCTTC. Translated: CASSLTTSGNEQFF.

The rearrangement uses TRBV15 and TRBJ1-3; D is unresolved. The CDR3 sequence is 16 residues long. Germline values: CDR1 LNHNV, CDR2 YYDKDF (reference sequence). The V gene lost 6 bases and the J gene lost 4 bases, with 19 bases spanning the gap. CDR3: CATSPRFVQRGNTIYF. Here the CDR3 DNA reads TGTGCCACCAGTCCCCGGTTTGTACAGAGAGGAAACACCATATATTTT.

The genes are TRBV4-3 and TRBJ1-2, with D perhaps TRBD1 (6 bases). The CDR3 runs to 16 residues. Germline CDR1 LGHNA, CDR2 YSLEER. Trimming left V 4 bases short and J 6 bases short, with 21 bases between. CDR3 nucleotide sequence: TGCGCCAGCAGCCCTCCATGGCCCGAACAGGGAGATGGCTACACCTTC. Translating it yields CASSPPWPEQGDGYTF.

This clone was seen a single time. The CDR3 sequence is CAWSVLPGMNTEAFF. CDR3 DNA: TGTGCCTGGAGTGTACTCCCAGGGATGAACACTGAAGCTTTCTTT. The V call is TRBV30, the J call TRBJ1-1; possibly TRBD1 for D (5 bases). Trimming cost V 0 bases and J 0 bases, with 11 bases left between them. The germline gives CDR1 GTSNPN, CDR2 SVGIG (reference sequence). The CDR3 length is 15 residues.

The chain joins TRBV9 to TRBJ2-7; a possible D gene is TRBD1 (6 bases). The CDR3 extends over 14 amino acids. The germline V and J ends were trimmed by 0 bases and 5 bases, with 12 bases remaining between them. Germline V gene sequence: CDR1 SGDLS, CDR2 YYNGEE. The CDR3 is CASSVEGRGNEQYF. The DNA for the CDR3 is TGTGCCAGCAGCGTAGAAGGCAGGGGAAACGAGCAGTACTTC.

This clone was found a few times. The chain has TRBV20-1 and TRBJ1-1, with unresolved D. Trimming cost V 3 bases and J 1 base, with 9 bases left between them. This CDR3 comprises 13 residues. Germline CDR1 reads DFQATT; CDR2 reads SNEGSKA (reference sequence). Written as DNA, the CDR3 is TGCAGTGCTAGTATTCGAGGGAACACTGAAGCTTTCTTT. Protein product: CSASIRGNTEAFF.

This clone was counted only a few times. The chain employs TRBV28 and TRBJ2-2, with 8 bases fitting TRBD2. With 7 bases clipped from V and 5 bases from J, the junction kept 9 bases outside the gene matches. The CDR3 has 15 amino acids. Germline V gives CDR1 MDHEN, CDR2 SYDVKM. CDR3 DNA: TGTGCCAGCATCGAGAGCGGGAGAGGGACCGGGGAGCTGTTTTTT. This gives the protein CASIESGRGTGELFF.

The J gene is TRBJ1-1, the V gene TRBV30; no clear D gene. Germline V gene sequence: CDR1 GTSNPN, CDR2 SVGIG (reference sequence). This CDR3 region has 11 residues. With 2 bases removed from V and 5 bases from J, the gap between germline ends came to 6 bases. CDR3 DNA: TGTGCCTGGAGTTGGCAGACTGAAGCTTTCTTT. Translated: CAWSWQTEAFF.

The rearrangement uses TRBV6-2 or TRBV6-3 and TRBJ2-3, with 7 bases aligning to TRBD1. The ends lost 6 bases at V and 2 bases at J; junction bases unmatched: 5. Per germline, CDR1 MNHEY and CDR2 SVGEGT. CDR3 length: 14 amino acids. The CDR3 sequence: CASSLTGNTDTQYF. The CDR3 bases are TGTGCCAGCAGCCTGACAGGGAACACAGATACGCAGTATTTT.

DNA of the CDR3: TGTGCCAGCAGGACACAGACAGGGGGTATCACTGAAGCTTTCTTT. Protein product: CASRTQTGGITEAFF. This rearrangement joins TRBV6-6 to TRBJ1-1, with 9 nucleotides matching TRBD1. The CDR3 has 15 amino acids. The V gene's germline CDR1 is MNHNY and CDR2 SVGAGI (reference sequence). J lost 4 bases, V lost 6 bases, and 9 bases had no gene match.

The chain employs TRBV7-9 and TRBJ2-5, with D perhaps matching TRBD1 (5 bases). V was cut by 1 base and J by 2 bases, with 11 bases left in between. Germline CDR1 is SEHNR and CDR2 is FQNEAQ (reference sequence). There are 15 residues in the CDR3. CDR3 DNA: TGTGCCAGCAGCTTAGGGCTGCAGGGACAAGAGACCCAGTACTTC. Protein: CASSLGLQGQETQYF.

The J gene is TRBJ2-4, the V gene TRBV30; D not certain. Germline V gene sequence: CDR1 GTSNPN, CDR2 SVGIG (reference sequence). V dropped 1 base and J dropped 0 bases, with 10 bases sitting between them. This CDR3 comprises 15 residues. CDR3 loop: CAWSDLTLAKNIQYF. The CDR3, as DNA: TGTGCCTGGAGTGATTTGACTTTAGCCAAAAACATTCAGTACTTC.

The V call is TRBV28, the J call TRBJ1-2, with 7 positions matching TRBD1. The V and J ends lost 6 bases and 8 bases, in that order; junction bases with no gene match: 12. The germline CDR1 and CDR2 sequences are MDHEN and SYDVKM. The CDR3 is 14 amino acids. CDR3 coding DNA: TGTGCCAGCAGACAGACAGGGCGTGTGACGGGCTACACCTTC. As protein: CASRQTGRVTGYTF.

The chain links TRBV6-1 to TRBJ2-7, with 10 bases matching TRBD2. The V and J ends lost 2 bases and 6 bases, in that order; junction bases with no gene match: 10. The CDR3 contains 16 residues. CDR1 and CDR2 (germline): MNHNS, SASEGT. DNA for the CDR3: TGTGCCAGCAGTGAACCCGTACTAGCGGGATGGTTCGAGCAGTACTTC. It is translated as CASSEPVLAGWFEQYF.

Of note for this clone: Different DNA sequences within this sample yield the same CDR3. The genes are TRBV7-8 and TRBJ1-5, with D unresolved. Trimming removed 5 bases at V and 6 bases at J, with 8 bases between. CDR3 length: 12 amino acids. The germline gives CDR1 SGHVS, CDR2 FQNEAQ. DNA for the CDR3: TGTGCCAGCAGCCCCCGTGTTCAGCCCCAGCATTTT. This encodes CASSPRVQPQHF. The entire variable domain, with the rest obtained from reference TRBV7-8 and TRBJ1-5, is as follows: GAGVSQSPRYKVAKRGQDVALRCDPISGHVSLFWYQQALGQGPEFLTYFQNEAQLDKSGLPSDRFFAERPEGSVSTLKIQRTQQEDSAVYLCASSPRVQPQHFGDGTRLSIL.

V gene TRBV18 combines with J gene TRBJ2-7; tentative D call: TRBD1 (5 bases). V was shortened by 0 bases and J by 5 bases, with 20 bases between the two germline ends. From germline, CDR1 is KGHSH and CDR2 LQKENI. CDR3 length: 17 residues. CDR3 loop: CASSPPLMAEGAHEQYF. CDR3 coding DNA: TGTGCCAGCTCACCACCGTTGATGGCGGAAGGGGCTCACGAGCAGTACTTC.

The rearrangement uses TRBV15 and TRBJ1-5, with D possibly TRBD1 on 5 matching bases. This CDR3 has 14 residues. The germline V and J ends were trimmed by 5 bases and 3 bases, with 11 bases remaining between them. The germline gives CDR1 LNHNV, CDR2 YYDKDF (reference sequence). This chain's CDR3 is CATSAGTYNQPQHF. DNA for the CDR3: TGTGCCACCAGCGCGGGGACTTACAATCAGCCCCAGCATTTT.